Listed below are T cell receptor beta chains from one sample, sequenced in a study of blood T cells in healthy people across ages. TCRdb used MiXCR to reprocess the 5' RACE reads, holding one entry per CDR3 protein. The sample records 800,000 or so distinct CDR3 sequences, 62% being singletons. Sequencing was carried out using blood. The receptors derive from a man younger than 40 in good health. CDR3s include the opening cysteine and the closing phenylalanine or tryptophan. Fields, in order: CDR3 protein, CDR3 DNA, clone size, V gene, D gene, J gene. A D gene is named only where the DNA matches it firmly. Some rows mark clone size as missing; the rest say once, few, many or name a class of expanded clone.

CASSAGSMVANEQFF,TGTGCCAGCAGCGCTGGATCGATGGTTGCCAATGAGCAGTTCTTC,-,TRBV11-3,-,TRBJ2-1
CAGSSSGGKYYEQYF,TGTGCCGGCAGCTCTAGCGGGGGGAAGTACTACGAGCAGTACTTC,once,TRBV7-2,TRBD2,TRBJ2-7
CASNTGQNTGELFF,TGTGCCAGCAACACGGGACAGAACACCGGGGAGCTGTTTTTT,-,TRBV12-3/TRBV12-4,-,TRBJ2-2
CASSWEGQGAFDEQFF,TGCGCCAGCAGTTGGGAGGGACAGGGGGCTTTCGATGAGCAGTTCTTC,-,TRBV5-1,TRBD1,TRBJ2-1
CATSRDKTGQETQYF,TGTGCCACCAGCAGAGATAAAACGGGTCAAGAGACCCAGTACTTC,-,TRBV15,-,TRBJ2-5
CASSSPPEGTGGWTQYF,TGCGCCAGCAGCTCTCCACCCGAAGGGACAGGGGGTTGGACCCAGTACTTC,-,TRBV5-1,TRBD1,TRBJ2-5
CASSSHSGRCTF,TGTGCCAGCAGCTCCCACAGCGGCCGGTGCACCTTC,many,TRBV9,-,TRBJ1-2
CASSQEPVVADEQFF,TGCGCCAGCAGCCAAGAGCCAGTGGTGGCTGATGAGCAGTTCTTC,-,TRBV4-3,-,TRBJ2-1
CASTNDPREYEQYF,TGTGCCAGCACCAACGACCCGCGGGAATACGAGCAGTACTTC,-,TRBV7-9,-,TRBJ2-7
CASSHGTRGSGYTF,TGTGCCAGCAGCCATGGTACGCGGGGTAGTGGCTACACCTTC,-,TRBV3-1,-,TRBJ1-2
CASSASGTARETQYF,TGCGCCAGCAGCGCTTCCGGGACAGCAAGGGAGACCCAGTACTTC,-,TRBV5-1,TRBD1,TRBJ2-5
CAWSDSLYEQYF,TGTGCCTGGAGTGACAGCCTCTACGAGCAGTACTTC,once,TRBV30,-,TRBJ2-7
CASSYRVSSYEQYF,TGTGCCAGCAGTTACAGGGTGAGCTCCTACGAGCAGTACTTC,-,TRBV12-3/TRBV12-4,-,TRBJ2-7
CASSFMDYGYTF,TGTGCCAGCAGCTTCATGGACTATGGCTACACCTTC,-,TRBV7-2,-,TRBJ1-2
CSVQGLGETQYF,TGCAGCGTTCAAGGGTTGGGGGAGACCCAGTACTTC,few,TRBV29-1,-,TRBJ2-5
CASLSSGSHEQYF,TGTGCCAGCCTCTCGTCCGGGTCCCACGAGCAGTACTTC,many,TRBV28,-,TRBJ2-7
CASSSNRQGGTGELFF,TGTGCCAGCAGCTCCAATCGGCAGGGCGGCACCGGGGAGCTGTTTTTT,-,TRBV7-2,-,TRBJ2-2
CASSPLAGEDGYTF,TGCGCCAGCAGCCCATTGGCAGGGGAGGATGGCTACACCTTC,-,TRBV5-1,-,TRBJ1-2
CASSKVVGDTDTQYF,TGTGCCAGCAGCAAAGTAGTCGGGGACACAGATACGCAGTATTTT,once,TRBV21-1,-,TRBJ2-3
CASSSDTYNEQYF,TGTGCCAGCAGCTCGGACACGTACAATGAGCAGTACTTC,few,TRBV7-2,-,TRBJ2-7
CASSLEIQGMNTEAFF,TGCGCCAGCAGCTTGGAAATCCAGGGGATGAACACTGAAGCTTTCTTT,-,TRBV5-1,-,TRBJ1-1
CSARDLLKTQETQYF,TGCAGTGCTAGAGATCTGCTGAAGACACAAGAGACCCAGTACTTC,-,TRBV20-1,-,TRBJ2-5
CASSGRGQNTDTQYF,TGTGCCAGCAGCGGCAGGGGGCAAAACACAGATACGCAGTATTTT,few,TRBV7-2,TRBD1,TRBJ2-3
CASSLGPGEDIQYF,TGCGCCAGCAGCTTGGGCCCAGGGGAGGACATTCAGTACTTC,-,TRBV5-1,-,TRBJ2-4
CAINRGGGQYEQYF,TGTGCCATCAATCGGGGAGGGGGCCAGTACGAGCAGTACTTC,-,TRBV10-3,-,TRBJ2-7
CASSWGLAGSTDTQYF,TGTGCCAGCAGCTGGGGACTAGCGGGCAGCACAGATACGCAGTATTTT,many,TRBV11-2,TRBD2,TRBJ2-3
CASSVGLAGGVTGELFF,TGTGCCAGCAGCGTAGGACTAGCGGGGGGGGTCACCGGGGAGCTGTTTTTT,-,TRBV9,TRBD2,TRBJ2-2
CASSLPQGTGGSPLHF,TGTGCCAGCAGTTTACCCCAGGGGACAGGAGGTTCACCCCTCCACTTT,-,TRBV28,TRBD1,TRBJ1-6
CASSYSWQGASTDTQYF,TGTGCCAGCAGTTACTCATGGCAGGGAGCTAGCACAGATACGCAGTATTTT,once,TRBV6-5,-,TRBJ2-3
CASSLAASGLDYEQYF,TGTGCCAGCAGCTTAGCGGCTAGCGGTTTGGACTACGAGCAGTACTTC,-,TRBV7-2,TRBD2,TRBJ2-7
CSARDQARGFNQPQHF,TGCAGTGCTAGAGATCAGGCCAGGGGATTCAATCAGCCCCAGCATTTT,few,TRBV20-1,-,TRBJ1-5
CASSQGTGADTQYF,TGTGCCAGCAGCCAAGGAACTGGGGCAGATACGCAGTATTTT,once,TRBV4-2,-,TRBJ2-3